By proportion, the clone carrying this T cell receptor (beta chain) is medium-sized (0.01 to 0.1%). The antigen is unknown. These data come from a study of memory CD4+ T cells and cytomegalovirus serostatus. As for the study in general: This sample comes from healthy Belgian adults, roughly nine CMV seropositive, 20 to 25 seronegative.

Germline CDR1 and CDR2: MDHEN and SYDVKM. The CDR3 loop spans 14 amino acids. Germline trimming cut 5 bases from V and 6 bases from J; bases unmatched to any gene: 7. Overall study results and limits: Of around 160 reported CMV TCRbeta sequences, roughly 70 were found in memory CD4+ repertoires.

In the study's own analysis: Out-of-frame sequences were removed, leaving 2 million to 2.5 million distinct TCRbeta sequences. This table comes from immunoSEQ multiplex PCR, and its TCRdb copy is limited to in-frame clones, with some not included. V, J and clone size derive from that table, while D and trimming were established from the DNA sequence. The table records around 41,000 clones, about 79% of them present only once. Single viable CD3+CD4+CD8-CD45RO+ cells were sorted as the memory CD4+ T cells. Donors' CMV status reflects serum IgG against pp150, pp28, p38, p52. This sequence was found in an adult in good health and CMV-seronegative. Input material: memory CD4+ T cells from blood. The chain is built from TRBV28 and TRBJ1-5, with 7 bases aligning to TRBD1. In DNA, the CDR3 is TGTGCCAGCAGTGCAGGGGGGGGGCTTCAGCCCCAGCATTTT. It encodes CASSAGGGLQPQHF.